This section outlines one T cell receptor (beta chain) sequence together with its context. The read terminates 3 residues ahead of where the CDR3 ends, so the germline J gene completes it. This CDR3 contains 14 residues. Trimming stripped 11 bases from V and 0 bases from J, with 15 bases between. Germline V gene data show CDR1 as SNHLY and CDR2 as FYNNEI. This sample was included in a study of T cells in women clearing cervical HPV infection. Method: immunoSEQ multiplex PCR; TCRdb's copy keeps in-frame clones and lacks some. In total, the table holds about 25,000 clones. The origin of this receptor is a woman aged 18-70 years with a cervical HPV16 infection that either progressed to CIN3+ or cleared (not recorded which). Sequencing was performed on blood buffy coat. The chain recombines TRBV2 with TRBJ2-3, with a tentative D call TRBD2 (5 bases). The CDR3 bases that were read are TGTGCCCTGCTTCTCGGGGTTAGCACAGATACG. Translating it yields CALLLGVSTDT. The CDR3, in full, reads CALLLGVSTDTQYF.